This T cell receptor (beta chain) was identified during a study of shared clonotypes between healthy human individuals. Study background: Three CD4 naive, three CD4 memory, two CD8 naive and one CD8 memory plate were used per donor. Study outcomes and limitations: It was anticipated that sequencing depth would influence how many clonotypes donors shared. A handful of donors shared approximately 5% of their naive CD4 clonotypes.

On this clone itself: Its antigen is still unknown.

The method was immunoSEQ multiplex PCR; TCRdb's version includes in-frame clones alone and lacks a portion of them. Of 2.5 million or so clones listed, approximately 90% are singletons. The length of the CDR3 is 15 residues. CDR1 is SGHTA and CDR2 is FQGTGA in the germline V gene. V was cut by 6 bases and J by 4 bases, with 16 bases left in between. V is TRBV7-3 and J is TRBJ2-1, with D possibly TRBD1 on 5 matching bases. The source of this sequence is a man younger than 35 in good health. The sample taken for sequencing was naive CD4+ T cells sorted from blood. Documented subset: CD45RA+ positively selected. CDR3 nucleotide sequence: TGTGCCAGCAGTCAGACAGTGGTGGGTTACAATGAGCAGTTCTTC. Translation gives CASSQTVVGYNEQFF. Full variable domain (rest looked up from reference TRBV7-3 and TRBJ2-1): GAGVSQTPSNKVTEKGKYVELRCDPISGHTALYWYRQSLGQGPEFLIYFQGTGAADDSGLPNDRFFAVRPEGSVSTLKIQRTERGDSAVYLCASSQTVVGYNEQFFGPGTRLTVL.